This T cell receptor (beta chain) was recorded in a study of CD8+CD57+ T cells in acquired aplastic anemia. CDR3 size: 14 residues. V shed 2 bases and J shed 9 bases, with 11 bases lying between them. Germline CDR1 is MGHDK and CDR2 is SYGVNS. This clonotype appeared many times. Patients picked for sequencing had shown CD8+CD57+ cell expansion detected by flow cytometry. Patient blood was sampled before any therapy had been received. TCR beta VDJ and CDR3 profiling used genomic DNA as template. TCRdb re-called the reads through MiXCR, storing one row per CDR3 protein. The sample shows 250,000 to 300,000 distinct CDR3 sequences, around three fifths of them seen only once.

Material: sorted CD4+, CD8+, or CD8+CD57+ T cells (not recorded which) from PBMCs. The V and J genes are TRBV25-1 and TRBJ1-6; perhaps TRBD1 as D (5 bases). The clonotype was recovered from a human donor with aplastic anemia. The CDR3 reads CASSEQGERSPLHF. The CDR3 coding sequence is TGTGCCAGCAGTGAACAGGGCGAACGTTCACCCCTCCACTTT.